This TCR beta chain emerged from a study of shared clonotypes between healthy human individuals. Study-wide context: Each donor had three CD4 naive, three CD4 memory, two CD8 naive and one CD8 memory plate.

A note on this clone: Its antigen is unknown.

V dropped 4 bases and J dropped 6 bases, with 10 bases sitting between them. Germline CDR1 and CDR2: SEHNR and FQNEAQ (reference sequence). The CDR3 spans 12 residues. For every subset, genomic DNA was evenly distributed across several immunoSEQ plates. Profiling relied on immunoSEQ multiplex PCR, and the TCRdb table lists in-frame clones only, not all of them. The sample carries around 2.3 million clones, almost 96% recorded once. Study-wide results and caveats: Shared across a few donors were roughly 5.3% of the naive CD4 clonotypes.

This TCR derives from a young man in good health. Sequencing used naive CD4+ T cells sorted from blood. Subset of the sample: CD45RA+ positively selected. The chain couples TRBV7-9 to TRBJ2-7; no clear D gene. As DNA, the CDR3 is TGTGCCAGCAGCTCAGCCGACTCCGAGCAGTACTTC. Amino acids: CASSSADSEQYF.